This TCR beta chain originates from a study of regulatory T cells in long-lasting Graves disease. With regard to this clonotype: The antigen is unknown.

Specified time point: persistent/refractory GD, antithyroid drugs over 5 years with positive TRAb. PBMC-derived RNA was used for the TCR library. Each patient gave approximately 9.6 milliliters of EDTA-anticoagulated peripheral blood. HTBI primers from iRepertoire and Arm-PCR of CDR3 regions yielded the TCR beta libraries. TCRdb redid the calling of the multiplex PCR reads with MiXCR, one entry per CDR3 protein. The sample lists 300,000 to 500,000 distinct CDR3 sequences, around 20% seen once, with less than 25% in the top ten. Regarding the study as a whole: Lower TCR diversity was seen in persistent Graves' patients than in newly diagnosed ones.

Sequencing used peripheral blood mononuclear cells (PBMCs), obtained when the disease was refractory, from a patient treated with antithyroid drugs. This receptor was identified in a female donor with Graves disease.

In DNA form, the CDR3 reads TGTGCCAGCAGCGAAAATAGCGGGAGGGCCTTCCACGAGCAGTACTTC. It yields the protein CASSENSGRAFHEQYF. The rearrangement joins TRBV6-1 to TRBJ2-7, with 11 bases lining up with TRBD2. The CDR3 extends over 16 amino acids. Germline CDR1 MNHNS, CDR2 SASEGT. V gave up 6 bases and J gave up 5 bases; unmatched junction bases: 12.